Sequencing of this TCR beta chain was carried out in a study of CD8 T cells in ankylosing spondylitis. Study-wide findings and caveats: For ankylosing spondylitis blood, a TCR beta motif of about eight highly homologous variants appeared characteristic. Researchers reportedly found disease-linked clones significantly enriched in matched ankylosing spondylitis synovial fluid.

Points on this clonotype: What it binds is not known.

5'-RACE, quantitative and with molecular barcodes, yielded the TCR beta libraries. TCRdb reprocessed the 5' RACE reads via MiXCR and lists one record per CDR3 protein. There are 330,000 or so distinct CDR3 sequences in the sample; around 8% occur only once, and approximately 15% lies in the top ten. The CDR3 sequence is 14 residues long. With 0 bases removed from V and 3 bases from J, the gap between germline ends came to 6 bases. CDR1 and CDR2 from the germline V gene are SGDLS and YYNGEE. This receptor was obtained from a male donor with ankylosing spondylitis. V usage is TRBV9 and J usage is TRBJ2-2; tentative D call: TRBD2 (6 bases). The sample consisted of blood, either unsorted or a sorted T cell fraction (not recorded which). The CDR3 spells CASSVGGDTGELFF. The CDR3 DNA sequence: TGTGCCAGCAGCGTAGGGGGGGACACCGGGGAGCTGTTTTTT.